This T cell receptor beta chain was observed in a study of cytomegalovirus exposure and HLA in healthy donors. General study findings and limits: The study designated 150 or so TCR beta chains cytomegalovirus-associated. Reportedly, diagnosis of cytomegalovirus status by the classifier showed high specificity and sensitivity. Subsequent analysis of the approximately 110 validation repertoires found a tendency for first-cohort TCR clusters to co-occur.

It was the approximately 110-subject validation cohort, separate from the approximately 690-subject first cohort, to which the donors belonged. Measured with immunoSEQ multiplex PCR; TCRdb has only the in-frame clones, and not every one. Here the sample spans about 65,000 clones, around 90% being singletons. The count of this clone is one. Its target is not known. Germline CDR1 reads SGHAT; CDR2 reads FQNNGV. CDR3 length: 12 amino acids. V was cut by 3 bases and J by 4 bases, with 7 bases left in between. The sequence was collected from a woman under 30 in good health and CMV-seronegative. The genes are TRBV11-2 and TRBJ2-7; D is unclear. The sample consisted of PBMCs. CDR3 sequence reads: CASSFQEYEQYF. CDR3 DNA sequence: TGTGCCAGCAGCTTCCAAGAGTACGAGCAGTACTTC. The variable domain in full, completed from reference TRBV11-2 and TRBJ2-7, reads EAGVAQSPRYKIIEKRQSVAFWCNPISGHATLYWYQQILGQGPKLLIQFQNNGVVDDSQLPKDRFSAERLKGVDSTLKIQPAKLEDSAVYLCASSFQEYEQYFGPGTRLTVT.